This T cell receptor (beta chain) appears in the sequencing data of a study of control samples from healthy donors and cancer patients. Germline assignment: CDR1 SGHTA and CDR2 FQGNSA. The CDR3 extends over 14 amino acids. The V end lost 5 bases, the J end lost 6 bases, and 17 bases lay between the germline ends. Some clones are missing from TCRdb's copy, which holds only in-frame ones; the method was immunoSEQ multiplex PCR. The sample consists of fewer than 90,000 clones, approximately 89% of them appearing once. The TCR comes from a man aged 50-60 years in good health. The sample consisted of blood. The rearrangement links TRBV7-2 to TRBJ2-7; D is uncertain. The CDR3 region is CASSPQPTVSEQYV. CDR3 nucleotide sequence: TGTGCCAGCAGCCCACAACCGACCGTCTCCGAGCAGTACGTC.